The 25 T cell receptor beta chains below come from one sample, sequenced in a study of T cell responses to AZD1222 COVID-19 vaccine. Only in-frame clones appear in the TCRdb table, and some are missing; sequencing was by immunoSEQ multiplex PCR. Of approximately 79,000 clones listed, about 88% were seen once; the top ten hold around 9.9%. Here the sequenced sample was peripheral blood, taken on day 0 of AZD1222 vaccination. The source of these receptors is an adult in good health.

This clone was found a few times. The rearrangement links TRBV18 to TRBJ2-5; D ambiguous. The V end was cut by 4 bases, the J end by 2 bases, with 8 bases between. The CDR3 is 13 amino acids. The germline CDR1 and CDR2 sequences are KGHSH and LQKENI. CDR3 sequence reads: CASSRQVQETQYF. The CDR3, as DNA: TGTGCCAGCTCACGCCAGGTACAAGAGACCCAGTACTTC.

The chain employs TRBV7-9 and TRBJ1-6; 8 bases map to TRBD1. The CDR3 spans 15 residues. Germline trimming cut 2 bases from V and 9 bases from J; bases unmatched to any gene: 6. The germline V gene encodes CDR1 SEHNR and CDR2 FQNEAQ (reference sequence). The chain's CDR3 is CASSLMRTGFSPLHF. The CDR3, as DNA: TGTGCCAGCAGCTTAATGAGGACAGGGTTTTCACCCCTCCACTTT.

V and J are TRBV18 and TRBJ2-1; D is tentatively TRBD1 or TRBD2 (5 bases each). CDR3 length: 15 amino acids. Germline assignment: CDR1 KGHSH and CDR2 LQKENI. V was shortened by 4 bases and J by 2 bases, with 12 bases between the two germline ends. The CDR3 region has the DNA TGTGCCAGCTCACTCGGGACGGCCGCCTACAATGAGCAGTTCTTC. It encodes CASSLGTAAYNEQFF.

This clone was picked up one time. CDR3 amino acids: CASSPPRQSEQFF. The CDR3 region has the DNA TGCGCCAGCAGCCCCCCCCGGCAGTCTGAGCAGTTCTTC. The V gene is TRBV4-1, the J gene TRBJ2-1; the D is unclear. Trimming took 4 bases from V and 9 from J, leaving 13 bases between them. Germline assignment: CDR1 MGHRA and CDR2 YSYEKL. The CDR3 contains 13 residues.

V is TRBV9 and J is TRBJ1-1, with D possibly TRBD1 on 6 matching bases. Germline V CDR1 and CDR2: SGDLS, YYNGEE. V was trimmed by 2 bases and J by 6 bases, leaving 11 bases between them. CDR3 length: 13 residues. Here the CDR3 DNA reads TGTGCCAGCAGCGTCTCGACAGGCCCTGAAGCTTTCTTT. Its protein product is CASSVSTGPEAFF.

The chain has TRBV11-2 and TRBJ2-7; 13 nucleotides align to TRBD2. V shed 5 bases and J 5 bases; nucleotides not matched to a gene: 3. CDR3 size: 14 residues. Germline assignment: CDR1 SGHAT and CDR2 FQNNGV. The CDR3 region is CASSRTSGSNEQYF. CDR3 nucleotides: TGTGCCAGCAGCCGGACTAGCGGGAGCAACGAGCAGTACTTC.

The V gene is TRBV28, the J gene TRBJ1-1; TRBD1 is a possible D gene (5 bases). This CDR3 spans 11 amino acids. Germline loops: CDR1 MDHEN, CDR2 SYDVKM. The V and J ends lost 6 bases and 4 bases respectively, with 6 bases between them. The CDR3 nucleotides are TGTGCCAGCAGAAGGGGCACTGAAGCTTTCTTT. It translates to CASRRGTEAFF.

The V gene is TRBV6-5, the J gene TRBJ1-5; unclear D gene. V was trimmed by 6 bases and J by 7 bases, leaving 7 bases between them. The CDR3 loop spans 11 amino acids. Germline values: CDR1 MNHEY, CDR2 SVGAGI. DNA of the CDR3: TGTGCCAGCAGGGACTGGCAGCCCCAGCATTTT. It yields the protein CASRDWQPQHF.

This rearrangement joins TRBV20-1 to TRBJ1-1; no clear D. V lost 2 bases, J lost 4 bases, and 2 bases lay in between. This CDR3 contains 10 residues. CDR1 and CDR2 (germline): DFQATT, SNEGSKA (reference sequence). CDR3 sequence (DNA): TGCAGTGCTAGAACCACTGAAGCTTTCTTT. Residues: CSARTTEAFF.

This clone showed up just once. The chain carries TRBV7-9 and TRBJ2-7, with D hard to call. The ends were cut back, 8 bases at V and 0 bases at J, with 8 bases in the middle. Germline V gene lookup returns CDR1 SEHNR and CDR2 FQNEAQ (reference sequence). The CDR3 runs 12 residues. The CDR3 DNA reads as TGTGCCAGCGGCAGAAGCTCCTACGAGCAGTACGTC. The encoded protein is CASGRSSYEQYV.

The chain recombines TRBV19 with TRBJ1-5; D is unresolved. From germline, CDR1 is LNHDA and CDR2 SQIVND (reference sequence). The CDR3 extends over 14 amino acids. Trimming cost V 3 bases and J 5 bases, with 11 bases left between them. This CDR3 is CASSIGNSDQPQHF. The DNA of the CDR3 is TGTGCCAGTAGTATTGGGAACAGCGATCAGCCCCAGCATTTT.

The J gene is TRBJ1-1, the V gene TRBV29-1; possibly TRBD1 for D (6 bases). CDR3 length: 13 residues. V was trimmed by 4 bases and J by 1 base, leaving 10 bases between them. CDR1 is SQVTM, CDR2 ANQGSEA, per germline. The CDR3 loop reads CSVGGRGNTEAFF. CDR3 DNA: TGCAGCGTTGGTGGCAGGGGGAACACTGAAGCTTTCTTT.

The chain has TRBV30 and TRBJ1-3; the D is unclear. This CDR3 comprises 15 residues. Trimming took 5 bases from V and 0 from J, leaving 14 bases between them. Germline V lookup: CDR1 GTSNPN, CDR2 SVGIG (reference sequence). The CDR3 region is CAWDTTPSSGNTIYF. The CDR3 bases are TGTGCCTGGGACACGACTCCCAGCTCTGGAAACACCATATATTTT.

The chain couples TRBV28 to TRBJ1-4; perhaps TRBD1 as D (5 bases). The CDR3 extends over 16 amino acids. V shed 5 bases and J shed 7 bases, with 20 bases lying between them. Germline assignment: CDR1 MDHEN and CDR2 SYDVKM. The CDR3: CASSATRGTFGEKLFF. The CDR3 DNA follows: TGTGCCAGCAGTGCCACCCGCGGGACCTTTGGTGAAAAACTGTTTTTT.

The rearrangement links TRBV6-5 to TRBJ2-2, with 7 positions matching TRBD2. There are 15 residues in the CDR3. Germline loops: CDR1 MNHEY, CDR2 SVGAGI. Unmatched junction bases numbered 9, after V lost 4 bases and J lost 7 bases. This CDR3 is CASSSRAREIGELFF. The CDR3, as DNA: TGTGCCAGCAGTTCCCGTGCGCGGGAGATCGGGGAGCTGTTTTTT.

The chain has TRBV11-3 and TRBJ2-2; D gene ambiguous. CDR3 length equals 14 residues. V gave up 5 bases and J gave up 0 bases, with 7 bases separating them. Germline V gene lookup returns CDR1 SGHNT and CDR2 YENEEA. In DNA form, the CDR3 reads TGTGCCAGCAGCCCTGATCCGAACACCGGGGAGCTGTTTTTT. Translated, it gives CASSPDPNTGELFF.

V and J are TRBV7-3 and TRBJ2-2; 7 bases align to TRBD2. V dropped 5 bases and J dropped 0; count of bases not matched to a gene: 3. The CDR3 has 15 residues. The germline gives CDR1 SGHTA, CDR2 FQGTGA. CDR3 bases: TGTGCCAGCAGCCAAACTAGCGCGAACACCGGGGAGCTGTTTTTT. Its protein product is CASSQTSANTGELFF.

V usage is TRBV7-9 and J usage is TRBJ2-1, with TRBD2 matching 8 bases. This CDR3 has 12 residues. The ends lost 7 bases at V and 8 bases at J; junction bases unmatched: 4. Germline CDR1 reads SEHNR; CDR2 reads FQNEAQ (reference sequence). CDR3 nucleotides: TGTGCCAGCAACCCGGGAGGGGATGAGCAGTTCTTC. Protein: CASNPGGDEQFF.

The chain is built from TRBV18 and TRBJ2-5, with a tentative D call TRBD2 (5 bases). CDR3 length: 18 residues. Germline loops: CDR1 KGHSH, CDR2 LQKENI. The ends were cut back, 0 bases at V and 1 base at J, with 18 bases in the middle. For the CDR3, the DNA is TGTGCCAGCTCACCACCGTTATCGGCGCCGGGGTTCCAAGAGACCCAGTACTTC. Translating it yields CASSPPLSAPGFQETQYF.

The chain carries TRBV5-5 and TRBJ2-3, with D possibly TRBD2 on 5 matching bases. This CDR3 has 16 amino acids. Germline loops: CDR1 SGHKS, CDR2 YYEKEE (reference sequence). The V gene lost 3 bases and the J gene lost 3 bases, with 17 bases spanning the gap. This CDR3 reads CASSWTGFGSTDTQYF. CDR3 coding DNA: TGTGCCAGCAGCTGGACGGGGTTTGGTAGTACAGATACGCAGTATTTT.

The J gene is TRBJ1-5, the V gene TRBV19; D unclear. The germline V gene encodes CDR1 LNHDA and CDR2 SQIVND (reference sequence). The ends were cut back, 4 bases at V and 1 base at J, with 11 bases in the middle. The CDR3 spans 15 residues. In nucleotides, the CDR3 is TGTGCCAGTAGTACCGACGGGTACAGCAATCAGCCCCAGCATTTT. The encoded protein is CASSTDGYSNQPQHF.

This chain connects TRBV29-1 to TRBJ2-2; no clear D gene. Trimming removed 3 bases at V and 7 bases at J, with 6 bases between. CDR3 size: 11 residues. Germline CDR1 SQVTM, CDR2 ANQGSEA. CDR3 DNA: TGCAGCGTTGAGGGTCTCGGGGAGCTGTTTTTT. Encoded protein: CSVEGLGELFF.

In its sample, this clone was seen once. This sequence joins TRBV6-5 and TRBJ1-3; perhaps TRBD1 as D (5 bases). The CDR3 is 12 residues long. The germline gives CDR1 MNHEY, CDR2 SVGAGI. V was pared by 7 bases and J by 3 bases, with 7 bases between. Written as DNA, the CDR3 is TGTGCCAGCATGACAGATGGAAACACCATATATTTT. As protein: CASMTDGNTIYF.

This chain connects TRBV6-5 to TRBJ1-5; 7 nucleotides align to TRBD1. The germline V gene encodes CDR1 MNHEY and CDR2 SVGAGI. Unmatched junction bases numbered 11, after V lost 8 bases and J lost 4 bases. The CDR3 is made up of 15 amino acids. CDR3 loop: CASAYSGGWNQPQHF. For the CDR3, the DNA is TGTGCCAGCGCGTACTCAGGGGGTTGGAATCAGCCCCAGCATTTT.

The chain recombines TRBV2 with TRBJ1-1; D is unresolved. The CDR3 has 14 amino acids. Trimming stripped 8 bases from V and 6 bases from J, with 19 bases between. Germline CDR1 reads SNHLY; CDR2 reads FYNNEI. The CDR3 DNA sequence: TGTGCCAGCGCCCGGGCCAGCATCGGCGCTGAAGCTTTCTTT. The encoded protein is CASARASIGAEAFF. Combining the CDR3 with reference TRBV2 and TRBJ1-1 gives the whole variable domain EPEVTQTPSHQVTQMGQEVILRCVPISNHLYFYWYRQILGQKVEFLVSFYNNEISEKSEIFDDQFSVERPDGSNFTLKIRSTKLEDSAMYFCASARASIGAEAFFGQGTRLTVV.